These 12 T cell receptor beta chains originate from one sample sequenced in a study of early T cells in non-severe SARS-CoV-2 infection (dated by TCRdb to about 2021). The library was made by 5' RACE. Sequencer: NextSeq 500. In TCRdb, the public reads were trimmed at Q25 with fastp and aligned with MiXCR, with productive beta chains retained. Each CDR3 protein gets just one entry, which takes the most common genes and DNA from the rows behind it. For this sample the table gives approximately 44,000 distinct CDR3 sequences, of which over 9% were detected only once. The top ten constitute about 16% of the sample. The sample consisted of whole blood. These receptor sequences come from an adult who was a healthcare worker with PCR-confirmed SARS-CoV-2 infection or an uninfected control (not recorded which).

This clonotype was observed at least ten times. The V gene is TRBV4-2, the J gene TRBJ2-7; tentative D call: TRBD2 (5 bases). This CDR3 contains 13 residues. Trimming took 4 bases from V and 3 from J, leaving 10 bases between them. Germline assignment: CDR1 LGHNA and CDR2 YNFKEQ. The CDR3 protein is CASSRDRDYEQYF. The CDR3, as DNA: TGTGCCAGCAGCCGCGACCGGGACTACGAGCAGTACTTC.

This chain connects TRBV29-1 to TRBJ2-7; D ambiguous. V was clipped by 4 bases and J by 2 bases, with 9 bases between them. CDR3 size: 12 residues. Germline values: CDR1 SQVTM, CDR2 ANQGSEA. In DNA, the CDR3 is TGCAGCGTTGCCGGACCCACCTACGAGCAGTACTTC. Translating it yields CSVAGPTYEQYF.

The chain carries TRBV7-8 and TRBJ2-5, with 9 positions matching TRBD1. Germline lookup yields CDR1 SGHVS and CDR2 FQNEAQ. Trimming removed 5 bases from V and 4 bases from J; junction bases left unmatched: 5. This CDR3 spans 14 amino acids. CDR3 residues: CASSRDRAVETQYF. CDR3 in DNA: TGTGCCAGCAGCCGGGACAGGGCCGTAGAGACCCAGTACTTC.

This clonotype was counted at least ten times. The J gene is TRBJ2-1, the V gene TRBV7-2; D not certain. The CDR3 sequence is 11 residues long. Trimming took 5 bases from V and 7 from J, leaving 6 bases between them. The germline gives CDR1 SGHTA, CDR2 FQGNSA. The CDR3 DNA reads TGTGCCAGCAGCCCCCATAATGAGCAGTTCTTC. Its protein is CASSPHNEQFF.

The chain links TRBV5-4 to TRBJ1-3; D remains unclear. V gave up 0 bases and J gave up 0 bases, with 7 bases separating them. CDR3 size: 15 residues. The germline CDR1 and CDR2 sequences are SGHNT and YYREEE (reference sequence). This CDR3 is CASSLGTPSGNTIYF. CDR3 bases: TGTGCCAGCAGCTTGGGCACTCCCTCTGGAAACACCATATATTTT.

This clonotype was counted at least ten times. The chain recombines TRBV18 with TRBJ2-5, with TRBD2 identical over 8 bases. Trimming at V came to 3 bases and at J to 4 bases, leaving 7 bases not matched to a gene. This CDR3 is 15 amino acids long. In germline, CDR1 is KGHSH, CDR2 LQKENI. CDR3 amino acids: CASSPLSGGGETQYF. The CDR3 coding sequence is TGTGCCAGCTCACCCTTGAGCGGGGGTGGAGAGACCCAGTACTTC.

This chain connects TRBV20-1 to TRBJ1-4, with TRBD1 identical over 7 bases. V was clipped by 4 bases and J by 6 bases; unmatched bases: 5. The CDR3 loop spans 13 amino acids. CDR1 is DFQATT, CDR2 SNEGSKA, per germline (reference sequence). DNA for the CDR3: TGCAGTGCTACGGGACAGATGGATGAAAAACTGTTTTTT. This codes for CSATGQMDEKLFF.

There are a few counts of this clonotype. The chain links TRBV7-2 to TRBJ2-3; a weak D match, TRBD2 (6 bases). The CDR3 consists of 16 residues. Per germline, CDR1 SGHTA and CDR2 FQGNSA. V dropped 1 base and J dropped 2 bases, with 13 bases sitting between them. CDR3 nucleotides: TGTGCCAGCAGCTTAGATCCGGCGGGGACCACAGATACGCAGTATTTT. This encodes CASSLDPAGTTDTQYF.

This clonotype was counted a single time. V is TRBV29-1 and J is TRBJ1-2; D not resolved. The CDR3 covers 12 residues. The germline V gene has CDR1 SQVTM and CDR2 ANQGSEA. V gave up 3 bases and J gave up 2 bases, with 7 bases separating them. Here the CDR3 reads CSVEDRNYGYTF. The CDR3 DNA is TGCAGCGTTGAGGATAGGAACTATGGCTACACCTTC.

The V and J genes are TRBV7-9 and TRBJ2-5; no definite D call. V shed 3 bases and J shed 2 bases, with 7 bases lying between them. This CDR3 spans 13 amino acids. Germline assignment: CDR1 SEHNR and CDR2 FQNEAQ (reference sequence). This CDR3 reads CASSFPPQETQYF. CDR3 DNA sequence: TGTGCCAGCAGCTTCCCCCCACAAGAGACCCAGTACTTC.

This clonotype was recorded at least ten times. This chain uses TRBV7-3 with TRBJ2-3; TRBD2 is a possible D gene (6 bases). The germline CDR1 and CDR2 sequences are SGHTA and FQGTGA. CDR3 length: 14 amino acids. The V gene lost 2 bases and the J gene lost 4 bases, with 10 bases spanning the gap. CDR3 region: CASSLGGKADTQYF. DNA of the CDR3: TGTGCCAGCAGCTTAGGAGGGAAGGCAGATACGCAGTATTTT.

This clonotype was seen a few times. CDR3 nucleotides: TGTGCCAGCAGCCCCCCCCTGGGCTCCTATAATTCACCCCTCCACTTT. Its translation is CASSPPLGSYNSPLHF. J is TRBJ1-6 and V is TRBV14; D call uncertain. The CDR3 has 16 residues. Germline CDR1 and CDR2: SGHDN and FVKESK. The V end was cut by 4 bases, the J end by 0 bases, with 10 bases between.